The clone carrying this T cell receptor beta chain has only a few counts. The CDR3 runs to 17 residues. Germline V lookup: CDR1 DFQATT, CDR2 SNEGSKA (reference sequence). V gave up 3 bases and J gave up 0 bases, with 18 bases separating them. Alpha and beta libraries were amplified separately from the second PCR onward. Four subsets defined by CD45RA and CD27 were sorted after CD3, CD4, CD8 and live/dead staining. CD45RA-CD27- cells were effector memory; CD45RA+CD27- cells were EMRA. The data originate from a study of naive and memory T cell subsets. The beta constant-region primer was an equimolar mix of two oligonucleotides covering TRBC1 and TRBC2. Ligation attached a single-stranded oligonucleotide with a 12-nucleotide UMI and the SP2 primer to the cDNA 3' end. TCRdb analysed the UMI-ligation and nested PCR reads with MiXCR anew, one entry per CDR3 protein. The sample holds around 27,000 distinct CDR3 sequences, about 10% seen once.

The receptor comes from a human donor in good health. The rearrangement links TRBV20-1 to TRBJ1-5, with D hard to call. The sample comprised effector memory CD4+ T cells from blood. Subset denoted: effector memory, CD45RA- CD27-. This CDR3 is CSARVAARTISNQPQHF. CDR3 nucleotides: TGCAGTGCTAGGGTGGCAGCTCGCACAATTAGCAATCAGCCCCAGCATTTT.